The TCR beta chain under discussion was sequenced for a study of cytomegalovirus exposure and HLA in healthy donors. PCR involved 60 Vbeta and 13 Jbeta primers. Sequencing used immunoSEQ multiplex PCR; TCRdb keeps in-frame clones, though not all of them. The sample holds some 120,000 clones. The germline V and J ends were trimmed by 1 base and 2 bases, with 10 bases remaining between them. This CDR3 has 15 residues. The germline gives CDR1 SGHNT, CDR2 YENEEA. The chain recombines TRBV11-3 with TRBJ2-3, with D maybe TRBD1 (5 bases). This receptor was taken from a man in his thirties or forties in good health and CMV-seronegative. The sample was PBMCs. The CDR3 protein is CASSLVVGATDTQYF. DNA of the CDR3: TGTGCCAGCAGCTTAGTTGTAGGGGCCACAGATACGCAGTATTTT.